This T cell receptor beta chain came from a study of graft-versus-host responses after intestinal transplantation. Background on the study: Those transplanted obtained multivisceral, liver-intestinal, or isolated intestinal grafts. Study outcomes and limitations: Early post-transplant declines in HvG were associated with peak levels of circulating GvH clones.

The CDR3 contains 14 residues. Trimming took 3 bases from V and 3 from J; bases not matched to a gene: 4. Germline CDR1 and CDR2: SGHAT and FQDESV (reference sequence). Concerning this clone itself: Its antigen is unknown.

Libraries were prepared by immunoSEQ multiplex PCR; TCRdb keeps only in-frame clonotypes and omits some of them. This sample carries tens of thousands of clones, roughly four fifths of them seen once, and the ten largest clones take roughly 3.6%. This chain joins TRBV11-1 and TRBJ2-5; 7 nucleotides line up with TRBD2. The source of this sequence is a human patient who received an intestinal transplant, so some T cells may come from the graft donor. The sequencing used PBMCs, collected 1,000 to 1,300 days after transplant. CDR3 loop: CASSFGLAEETQYF. The CDR3 coding sequence is TGTGCCAGCAGCTTCGGGCTAGCGGAAGAGACCCAGTACTTC.